This T cell receptor beta chain was identified in a study of early T cells in non-severe SARS-CoV-2 infection (dated by TCRdb to the early 2020s). In the study overall: Because TCR sequencing relied on bulk RNA taken from unsorted whole blood, pairing of alpha and beta chains was not possible. Results the study describes overall, beyond this receptor: VDJdb matching was skewed toward anti-spike CD8 responses, so virus-specific expansions were likely underestimated and private and CD4 specificities were missed.

The study was a case-control design nested within a healthcare worker cohort in London, UK, with weekly nasopharyngeal swab PCR tests and blood sampling. Healthcare workers were recruited during the week of the UK lockdown, between 23 and 31 March 2020, and followed weekly for up to about 15 weeks. The CDR3 runs 14 amino acids, cysteine and phenylalanine included. The entry retains the CDR3 DNA only, 42 bases that are in frame from base 1. Ends trimmed: V by 4 bases, J by 5 bases; bases unmatched to a gene: 4. CDR1 and CDR2, looked up from the germline V gene, are MDHEN and SYDVKM. A remark on this clonotype: Its antigen is still unknown. Within one base of it there is no much larger clone, and no base qualities were kept.

The library was generated by 5' RACE. Sequencing instrument: NextSeq 500. In the TCR library protocol, unique molecular identifiers were attached to individual cDNA molecules to correct for PCR bias and sequencing error. Both TCR alpha and beta chains were sequenced, and tight co-correlation was observed between alpha and beta sequence abundances in each sample. For the original study's pipeline: Decombinator V4 was used to perform V gene, J gene and CDR3 annotation of TCR sequences. Expanded TCRs were defined as changing significantly between any two time points under a Poisson model with p below 0.0001. TCR abundances were normalised to the total number of TCRs sequenced per sample and expressed as counts per million. TRAV1-2 paired with TRAJ12, TRAJ20 or TRAJ33 defined MAIT TCRs, while TRAV10 paired with TRAJ18 defined iNKT TCRs. A search of VDJdb, accessed on 1 November 2021, was run for TCRs annotated to CMV, EBV and SARS-CoV-2, with TCRs annotated for multiple antigens excluded. The public reads were quality trimmed at Q25 with fastp and then assembled into clones with MiXCR by TCRdb, keeping productive beta chains. Merged by CDR3 protein, the rows form single entries marked with the most common genes and DNA. The authors' filters were not applied to this entry. The sample includes some 48,000 distinct CDR3 sequences, with under 7.5% observed a single time. The ten largest clones add up to roughly 6.9% of the sample.

This clonotype was obtained from an adult who was a healthcare worker with PCR-confirmed SARS-CoV-2 infection or an uninfected control (not recorded which). The chain joins TRBV28 to TRBJ1-4; the central 7 bases match TRBD1. The sample was whole blood, taken at baseline. The DNA is TGTGCCAGCAGTTACAGGGGCTGGAATGAAAAACTGTTTTTT. Translated, this is CASSYRGWNEKLFF.